Presented here are 19 T cell receptor beta chains from one specimen sequenced in a study of CD8 T cells in Susac syndrome. RNA in amounts of roughly 0.5 to 1 ug was reverse transcribed with random hexamers. TCRdb independently ran MiXCR on the immunoSEQ multiplex PCR reads; one entry per CDR3 protein. Here the sample spans roughly 140,000 distinct CDR3 sequences, about 94% being singletons. The specimen sequenced was CD8+ T cells from PBMCs. These receptor sequences come from a human donor with multiple sclerosis.

CDR3 sequence reads: CASSEGPLRTGETQYF. In nucleotides, the CDR3 is TGTGCCAGCAGTGAAGGACCCCTCCGGACCGGGGAGACCCAGTACTTC. This chain links TRBV25-1 with TRBJ2-5; D unclear. CDR3 size: 16 residues. V lost 2 bases and J lost 5, with 18 bases in between. The germline gives CDR1 MGHDK, CDR2 SYGVNS.

The chain is built from TRBV7-3 and TRBJ1-1; D call uncertain. Trimming took 5 bases from V and 0 from J, leaving 10 bases between them. This CDR3 contains 14 residues. In germline, CDR1 is SGHTA, CDR2 FQGTGA. DNA of the CDR3: TGTGCCAGCAGCGCGACCCAGATGAACACTGAAGCTTTCTTT. It encodes CASSATQMNTEAFF. Complete variable domain (other parts from reference TRBV7-3 and TRBJ1-1): GAGVSQTPSNKVTEKGKYVELRCDPISGHTALYWYRQSLGQGPEFLIYFQGTGAADDSGLPNDRFFAVRPEGSVSTLKIQRTERGDSAVYLCASSATQMNTEAFFGQGTRLTVV.

This rearrangement joins TRBV29-1 to TRBJ2-7; TRBD2 is a possible D gene (6 bases). This CDR3 has 15 residues. Germline V gene sequence: CDR1 SQVTM, CDR2 ANQGSEA. V shed 1 base and J shed 0 bases, with 13 bases lying between them. Here the CDR3 DNA reads TGCAGCGTTGAAGGGGGGGAAGGAGCCTCCTACGAGCAGTACTTC. This codes for CSVEGGEGASYEQYF.

The chain uses TRBV5-4 and TRBJ2-3, with TRBD2 identical over 10 bases. The germline CDR1 and CDR2 sequences are SGHNT and YYREEE (reference sequence). This CDR3 has 15 amino acids. The V gene end was trimmed by 4 bases and the J gene end by 14 bases; junction bases not matched to a gene: 16. The CDR3 here is CASSPLAGDTSGGYF. CDR3 coding DNA: TGTGCCAGCAGCCCGCTAGCGGGGGACACCTCGGGGGGGTATTTT.

The CDR3: CASSLIGNEQFF. CDR3 DNA sequence: TGTGCCAGCAGCTTGATTGGCAATGAGCAGTTCTTC. The V and J genes are TRBV5-6 and TRBJ2-1, with D unresolved. Trimming left V 1 base short and J 6 bases short, with 5 bases between. CDR1 is SGHDT and CDR2 is YYEEEE in the germline V gene. This CDR3 region has 12 residues. Complete variable domain (other parts from reference TRBV5-6 and TRBJ2-1): DAGVTQSPTHLIKTRGQQVTLRCSPKSGHDTVSWYQQALGQGPQFIFQYYEEEERQRGNFPDRFSGHQFPNYSSELNVNALLLGDSALYLCASSLIGNEQFFGPGTRLTVL.

The chain uses TRBV30 and TRBJ2-7; D unclear. V lost 4 bases and J 6 bases, leaving 13 bases between the germline ends. The length of the CDR3 is 12 residues. Per the germline V gene, CDR1 is GTSNPN and CDR2 is SVGIG (reference sequence). CDR3 loop: CAWNYVGREQYF. The CDR3 region has the DNA TGTGCCTGGAACTACGTCGGCCGCGAGCAGTACTTC.

The chain joins TRBV27 to TRBJ2-1; no firm D call. CDR1 is MNHEY and CDR2 is SMNVEV in the germline V gene (reference sequence). This CDR3 spans 14 amino acids. Trimming took 2 bases from V and 3 from J, leaving 8 bases between them. The CDR3 region is CASSLRQIYNEQFF. CDR3 bases: TGTGCCAGCAGTTTAAGGCAGATCTACAATGAGCAGTTCTTC.

J is TRBJ2-7 and V is TRBV29-1; D possibly corresponds to TRBD1 (6 bases). Between the trimmed V and J ends, which lost 2 bases and 3 bases, there was a span of 14 bases. The CDR3 covers 14 residues. Germline V lookup: CDR1 SQVTM, CDR2 ANQGSEA. The CDR3 region is CSVEQPGRGYEQYF. The CDR3 nucleotides are TGCAGCGTTGAACAACCCGGCAGGGGCTACGAGCAGTACTTC.

V and J are TRBV27 and TRBJ2-5; 8 bases are a match to TRBD1. CDR3 size: 18 residues. The V gene end was trimmed by 1 base and the J gene end by 5 bases; junction bases not matched to a gene: 15. CDR1 MNHEY and CDR2 SMNVEV come from the germline V gene (reference sequence). The CDR3 coding sequence is TGTGCCAGCAGTTTATTAGGGAAGAGACAGGGGCCCTGGGAGACCCAGTACTTC. This codes for CASSLLGKRQGPWETQYF.

This clonotype has a single count. The chain carries TRBV18 and TRBJ1-5; the D is unclear. This CDR3 has 14 residues. Germline CDR1 is KGHSH and CDR2 is LQKENI. Trimming took 5 bases from V and 0 from J, leaving 8 bases between them. The CDR3 coding sequence is TGTGCCAGCTCAAGTGAGTATAGCAATCAGCCCCAGCATTTT. Amino acids: CASSSEYSNQPQHF.

The chain is built from TRBV4-1 and TRBJ1-1, with 7 bases fitting TRBD1. Germline trimming cut 4 bases from V and 7 bases from J; bases unmatched to any gene: 6. The CDR3 loop spans 13 amino acids. Germline assignment: CDR1 MGHRA and CDR2 YSYEKL. CDR3 protein: CASSLTGSVEAFF. In nucleotides, the CDR3 is TGCGCCAGCAGCCTGACAGGGTCCGTTGAAGCTTTCTTT.

This chain connects TRBV7-8 to TRBJ2-3; 8 nucleotides line up with TRBD2. Unmatched junction bases numbered 4, after V lost 11 bases and J lost 0 bases. This CDR3 is built from 13 residues. Germline assignment: CDR1 SGHVS and CDR2 FQNEAQ. CDR3 DNA sequence: TGTGCCGTCCGGGGGGGAAGCACAGATACGCAGTATTTT. Translation gives CAVRGGSTDTQYF. Complete variable domain (other parts from reference TRBV7-8 and TRBJ2-3): GAGVSQSPRYKVAKRGQDVALRCDPISGHVSLFWYQQALGQGPEFLTYFQNEAQLDKSGLPSDRFFAERPEGSVSTLKIQRTQQEDSAVYLCAVRGGSTDTQYFGPGTRLTVL.

The CDR3 loop reads CASRLPDRGNSPLHF. The CDR3 nucleotides are TGTGCCAGCAGACTCCCGGACAGGGGTAATTCACCCCTCCACTTT. The genes are TRBV27 and TRBJ1-6; 9 bases align to TRBD1. The germline V gene has CDR1 MNHEY and CDR2 SMNVEV (reference sequence). CDR3 size: 15 residues. V gave up 6 bases and J gave up 6 bases; unmatched junction bases: 6.

The rearrangement joins TRBV20-1 to TRBJ2-2; 9 bases are a match to TRBD2. Per the germline V gene, CDR1 is DFQATT and CDR2 is SNEGSKA (reference sequence). V was clipped by 0 bases and J by 6 bases; unmatched bases: 8. The CDR3 is 16 amino acids. CDR3 in amino acids: CSARDRSGGPPGELFF. DNA of the CDR3: TGCAGTGCTAGAGATCGCAGCGGGGGGCCCCCCGGGGAGCTGTTTTTT.

This clonotype was seen only once. This chain joins TRBV12-3 or TRBV12-4 and TRBJ1-2; D unresolved. V lost 3 bases and J 6 bases, leaving 14 bases between the germline ends. The CDR3 covers 14 residues. CDR3 sequence (DNA): TGTGCCAGCAGTTTTGGGGTTAGTTTCGATGGCTACACCTTC. Translating it yields CASSFGVSFDGYTF.

This chain joins TRBV6-1 and TRBJ2-6; D could derive from TRBD1 or TRBD2 (6 bases each). In germline, CDR1 is MNHNS, CDR2 SASEGT. This CDR3 region has 16 residues. The V and J ends lost 11 bases and 4 bases respectively, with 21 bases between them. This CDR3 reads CALVGPGAEGANVLTF. CDR3 DNA sequence: TGTGCCCTCGTCGGCCCGGGGGCGGAGGGGGCCAACGTCCTGACTTTC.

In this sample, this clonotype turned up once. The V and J genes are TRBV27 and TRBJ1-2; 7 bases match TRBD1. The V gene's germline CDR1 is MNHEY and CDR2 SMNVEV (reference sequence). The V and J ends lost 8 bases and 2 bases, in that order; junction bases with no gene match: 2. The CDR3 is 12 residues long. The CDR3: CASWGQNYGYTF. Written as DNA, the CDR3 is TGTGCCAGCTGGGGACAGAACTATGGCTACACCTTC.

This clonotype was recorded once. The V call is TRBV12-5, the J call TRBJ1-1; D is undetermined. This CDR3 contains 12 residues. V lost 2 bases to trimming and J lost 4 bases, with 5 bases between them. Germline V gene data show CDR1 as LGHNT and CDR2 as FRNRAP. The CDR3 is CASGLSTTEAFF. Written as DNA, the CDR3 is TGTGCTAGTGGTTTGTCAACCACTGAAGCTTTCTTT.

The chain uses TRBV7-8 and TRBJ2-1, with TRBD2 identical over 14 bases. The CDR3 covers 17 residues. V trimming: 5 bases; J trimming: 2 bases; junction bases outside the gene matches: 5. Germline V gene lookup returns CDR1 SGHVS and CDR2 FQNEAQ. DNA for the CDR3: TGTGCCAGCAGCCTCGGACTAGCGGGGGGCCCCTACAATGAGCAGTTCTTC. Translation gives CASSLGLAGGPYNEQFF.